This T cell receptor beta chain derives from a study of immune heterogeneity within non-small cell lung tumors (dated by TCRdb to 2016 to 2018). Regarding the study in general: Histology comprised a handful of squamous cell carcinomas, roughly ten non-squamous carcinomas and 1 tumor not otherwise specified. Transcriptome data were available for just 40 or so loci from around eleven patients, whereas TCR repertoire analysis spanned 60 or so tumor loci from fewer than 17 patients. Whole-exome sequencing, RNA-seq and TCR beta repertoire sequencing were combined for multiple spatially distinct regions from each NSCLC tumor so that intratumoral immune heterogeneity could be examined. For mutant peptides 8 to 11 amino acids long, netMHCpan-3.0 predicted neoantigen binding to the HLA alleles of each patient.

Comments on this clonotype: Which antigen it targets is not known. A much more abundant neighbour one base away suggests this may be a read error.

Paper-wide results and their limitations: Local tumor mutational burden and local T-cell repertoire clonality had a statistically significant but moderate positive correlation (R about 0.3). Within a patient, identical dominant CDR3B clonotypes were found to recur across loci, yet unique high-frequency clones were also harbored in different tumor locations. High-frequency TCR beta clonotypes were found to be largely distinct between individual patients.

A distance of 15 bases separates the germline ends of V and J, which lose 6 bases and 7 bases respectively. As encoded in the germline V gene, CDR1 is MNHEY while CDR2 is SVGEGT. The CDR3 covers 13 residues, taking in both the cysteine and the phenylalanine. The CDR3 DNA has 39 bases and is translated from base 1. Genomic DNA was extracted from bulk tumor tissue and used as the TCR template, and approximately 600 ng gDNA was amplified per sample. During surgery, several biopsies were collected from each primary tumor and placed as far from one another as possible within the tumor mass. The study cohort was described as untreated, and patients were newly diagnosed NSCLC cases undergoing curative surgery. The donor group was made up of approximately 16 newly diagnosed non-small cell lung cancer patients undergoing surgery with curative intent. Resected tumor masses were reviewed by two independent pathologists. Sequencing was performed only on DNA and RNA samples of high quality.

The TCR beta CDR3 region was amplified with a multiplex PCR system, in which a first round of 9 to 10 cycles was run using 32 V-gene forward and 13 J-gene reverse primers. The first PCR round used a QIAGEN Multiplex PCR Kit, and the primer sequences were filed in Chinese patent CN105087789A. Illumina universal primers were added in a second PCR round performed with the Phusion High-Fidelity PCR Kit. TCR libraries were paired-end sequenced at 151 bp read length on the Illumina HiSeq X Ten platform. Turning to the authors' computational methods: Cutadapt removed reads without multiplex PCR primers, PEAR merged read pairs, and MiXCR with default settings called CDR3 regions. Shannon entropy measured repertoire diversity, while clonality was calculated as one minus the Shannon entropy divided by the ln of the count of productive unique sequences. Dominant or high-frequency T-cell clones were defined as clonotypes at frequencies of at least 0.5%. TCRdb reworked the public reads: Q25 trimming with fastp, MiXCR clone assembly, productive beta chains retained. Each record represents a unique CDR3 protein, reported with the most common genes and DNA among its rows. TCRdb, not the authors, supplied the V and J calls. Present in this sample are over 10,000 distinct CDR3 sequences, around a fifth of which were seen just once. 4.6% of the sample is in the top ten clones.

The receptor's source is a man aged 60 to 75 with non-small cell lung cancer. Sequencing used lung tumor tissue. The chain couples TRBV6-2 or TRBV6-3 to TRBJ1-1; no D gene is confidently identified. The base sequence is TGTGCCAGCAGATGGACTGTAGGGAATGAAGCTTTCTTT. This encodes CASRWTVGNEAFF.